This entry features one T cell receptor (beta chain) sequence. Its specificity is not known. The data derive from a study of cytotoxic CD8 clonotypes in ibrutinib-treated CLL. Study at large: Averaging across samples gave approximately 250,000 productive templates and tens of thousands of productive rearrangements.

Libraries were prepared by immunoSEQ multiplex PCR; TCRdb keeps only in-frame clonotypes and omits some of them. Among tens of thousands of clones listed, approximately 74% were seen once. The germline CDR1 and CDR2 sequences are SGHDT and YYEEEE. V shed 6 bases and J shed 5 bases, with 11 bases lying between them. There are 13 residues in the CDR3. Points from the study as a whole: Upon ibrutinib response clonality rose, and upon progression it fell back toward baseline. Private clonotypes, not public ones, expanded at ibrutinib response.

Material: PBMCs, obtained after 12 months of ibrutinib treatment. The chain employs TRBV5-6 and TRBJ2-2, with D unclear. This clonotype was sampled from a human donor with chronic lymphocytic leukemia. CDR3 amino acids: CASTWQETGELFF. CDR3 coding DNA: TGTGCCAGCACCTGGCAGGAGACCGGGGAGCTGTTTTTT.